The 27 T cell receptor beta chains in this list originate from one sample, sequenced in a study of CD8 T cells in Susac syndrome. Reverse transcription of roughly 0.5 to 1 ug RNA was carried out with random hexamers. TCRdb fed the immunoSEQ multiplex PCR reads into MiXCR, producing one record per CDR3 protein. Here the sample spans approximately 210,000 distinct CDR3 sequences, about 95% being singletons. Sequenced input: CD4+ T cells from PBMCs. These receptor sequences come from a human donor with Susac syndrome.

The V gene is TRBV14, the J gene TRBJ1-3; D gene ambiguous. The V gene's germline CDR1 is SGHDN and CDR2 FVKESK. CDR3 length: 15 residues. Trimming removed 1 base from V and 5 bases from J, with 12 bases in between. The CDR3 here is CASSQARGQRNTIYF. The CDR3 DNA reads TGTGCCAGCAGCCAAGCCCGGGGTCAGCGAAACACCATATATTTT. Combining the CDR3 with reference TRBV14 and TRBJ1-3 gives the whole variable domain EAGVTQFPSHSVIEKGQTVTLRCDPISGHDNLYWYRRVMGKEIKFLLHFVKESKQDESGMPNNRFLAERTGGTYSTLKVQPAELEDSGVYFCASSQARGQRNTIYFGEGSWLTVV.

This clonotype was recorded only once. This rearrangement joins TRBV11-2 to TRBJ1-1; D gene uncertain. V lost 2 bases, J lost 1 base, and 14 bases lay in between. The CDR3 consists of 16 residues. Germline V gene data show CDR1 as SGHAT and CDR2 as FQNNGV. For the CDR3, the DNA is TGTGCCAGCAGCTTATTTAGTGGGTTCTCGAACACTGAAGCTTTCTTT. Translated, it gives CASSLFSGFSNTEAFF.

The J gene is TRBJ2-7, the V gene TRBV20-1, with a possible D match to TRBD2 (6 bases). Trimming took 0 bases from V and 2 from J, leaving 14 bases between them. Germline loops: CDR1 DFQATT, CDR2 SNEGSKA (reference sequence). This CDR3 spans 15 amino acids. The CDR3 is CSAREGGGWTYEQYF. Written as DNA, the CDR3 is TGCAGTGCTAGAGAGGGGGGAGGATGGACCTACGAGCAGTACTTC.

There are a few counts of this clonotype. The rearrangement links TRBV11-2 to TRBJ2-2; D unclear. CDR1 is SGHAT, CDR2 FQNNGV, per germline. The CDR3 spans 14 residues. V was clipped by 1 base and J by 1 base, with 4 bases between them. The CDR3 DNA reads TGTGCCAGCAGCTTAGGGGGGAACACCGGGGAGCTGTTTTTT. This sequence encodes CASSLGGNTGELFF.

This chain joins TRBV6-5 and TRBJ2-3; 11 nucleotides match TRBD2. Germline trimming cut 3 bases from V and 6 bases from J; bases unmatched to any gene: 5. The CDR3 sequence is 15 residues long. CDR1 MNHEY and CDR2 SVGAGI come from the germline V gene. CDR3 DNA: TGTGCCAGCAGTTATCGAGGGACTAGCGGCGATACGCAGTATTTT. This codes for CASSYRGTSGDTQYF.

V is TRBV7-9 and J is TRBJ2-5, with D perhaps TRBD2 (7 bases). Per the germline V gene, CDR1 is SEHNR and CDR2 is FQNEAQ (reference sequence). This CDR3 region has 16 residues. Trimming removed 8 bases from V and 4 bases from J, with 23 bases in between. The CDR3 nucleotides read TGTGCCAGCTCAGGGGATGGCGGGGGCGGAGGAGAGACCCAGTACTTC. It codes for CASSGDGGGGGETQYF.

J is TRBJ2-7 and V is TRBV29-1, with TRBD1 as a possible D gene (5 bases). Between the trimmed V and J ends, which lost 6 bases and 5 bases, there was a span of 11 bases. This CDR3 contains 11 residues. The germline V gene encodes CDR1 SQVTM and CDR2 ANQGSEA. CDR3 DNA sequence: TGCAGCGTAGACCAGGGAAACGAGCAGTACTTC. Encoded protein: CSVDQGNEQYF.

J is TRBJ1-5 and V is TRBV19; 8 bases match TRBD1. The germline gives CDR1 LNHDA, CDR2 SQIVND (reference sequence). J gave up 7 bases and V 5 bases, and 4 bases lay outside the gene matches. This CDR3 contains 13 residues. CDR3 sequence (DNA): TGTGCCAGTAGTCGGTCAGGGGGCCAGCCCCAGCATTTT. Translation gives CASSRSGGQPQHF.

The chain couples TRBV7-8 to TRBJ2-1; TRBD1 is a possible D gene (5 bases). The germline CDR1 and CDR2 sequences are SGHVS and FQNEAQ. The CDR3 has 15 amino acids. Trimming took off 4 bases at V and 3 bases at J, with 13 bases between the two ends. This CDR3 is CASSSRQTLYNEQFF. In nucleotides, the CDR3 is TGTGCCAGCAGCTCCCGACAGACCCTCTACAATGAGCAGTTCTTC.

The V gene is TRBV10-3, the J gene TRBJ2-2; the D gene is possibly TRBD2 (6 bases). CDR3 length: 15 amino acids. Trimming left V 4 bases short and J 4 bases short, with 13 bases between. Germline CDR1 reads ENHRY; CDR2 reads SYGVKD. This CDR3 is CAISVDGGTTGELFF. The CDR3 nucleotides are TGTGCCATCAGTGTAGATGGCGGGACCACCGGGGAGCTGTTTTTT.

The CDR3 DNA is TGTGCCAGCAGTGAGCTTTCAGCCCAAGAGACCCAGTACTTC. Translating it yields CASSELSAQETQYF. The V call is TRBV2, the J call TRBJ2-5, with D unresolved. V shed 3 bases and J shed 1 base, with 9 bases lying between them. The CDR3 is 14 residues long. Germline values: CDR1 SNHLY, CDR2 FYNNEI.

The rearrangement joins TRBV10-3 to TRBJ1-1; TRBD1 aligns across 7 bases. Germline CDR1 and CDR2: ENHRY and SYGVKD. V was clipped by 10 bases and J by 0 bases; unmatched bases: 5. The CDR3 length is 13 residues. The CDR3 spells CATQGDMNTEAFF. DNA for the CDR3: TGTGCCACGCAGGGGGACATGAACACTGAAGCTTTCTTT.

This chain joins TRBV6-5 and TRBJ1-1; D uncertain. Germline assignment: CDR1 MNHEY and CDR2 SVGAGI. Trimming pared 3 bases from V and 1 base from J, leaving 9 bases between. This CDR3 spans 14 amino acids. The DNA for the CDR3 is TGTGCCAGCAGTTATCTGCTGGGGAACACTGAAGCTTTCTTT. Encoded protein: CASSYLLGNTEAFF.

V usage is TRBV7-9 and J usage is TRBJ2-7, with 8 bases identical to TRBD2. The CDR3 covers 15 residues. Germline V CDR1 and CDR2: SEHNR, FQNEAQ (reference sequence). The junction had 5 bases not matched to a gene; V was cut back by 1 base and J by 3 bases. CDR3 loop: CASSLDGGGLYEQYF. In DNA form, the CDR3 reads TGTGCCAGCAGCTTAGACGGCGGGGGGCTCTACGAGCAGTACTTC.

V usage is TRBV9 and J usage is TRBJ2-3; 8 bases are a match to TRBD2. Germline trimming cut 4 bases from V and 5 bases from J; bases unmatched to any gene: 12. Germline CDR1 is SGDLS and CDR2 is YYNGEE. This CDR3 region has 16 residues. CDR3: CASSRTGTSGRDTQYF. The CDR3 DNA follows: TGTGCCAGCAGCAGAACCGGGACTAGTGGCCGAGATACGCAGTATTTT.

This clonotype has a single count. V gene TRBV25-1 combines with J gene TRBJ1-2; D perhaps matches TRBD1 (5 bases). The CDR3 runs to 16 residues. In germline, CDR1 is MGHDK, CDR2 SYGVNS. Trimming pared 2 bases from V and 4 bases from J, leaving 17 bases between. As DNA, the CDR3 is TGTGCCAGCAGTGAAATGGGGTCGGGGGAGGTCTATGGCTACACCTTC. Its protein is CASSEMGSGEVYGYTF.

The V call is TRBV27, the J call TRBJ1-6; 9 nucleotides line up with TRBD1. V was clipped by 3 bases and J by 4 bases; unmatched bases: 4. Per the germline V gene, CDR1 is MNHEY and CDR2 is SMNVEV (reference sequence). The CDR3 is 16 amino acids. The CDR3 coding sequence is TGTGCCAGCAGTTTTACAGGGGGCGGGTATAATTCACCCCTCCACTTT. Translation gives CASSFTGGGYNSPLHF.

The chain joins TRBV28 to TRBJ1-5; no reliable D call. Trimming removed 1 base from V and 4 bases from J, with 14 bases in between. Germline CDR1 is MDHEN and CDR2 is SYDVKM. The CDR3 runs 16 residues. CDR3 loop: CASSLLVPVGNQPQHF. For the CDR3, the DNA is TGTGCCAGCAGTTTATTGGTACCTGTGGGGAATCAGCCCCAGCATTTT.

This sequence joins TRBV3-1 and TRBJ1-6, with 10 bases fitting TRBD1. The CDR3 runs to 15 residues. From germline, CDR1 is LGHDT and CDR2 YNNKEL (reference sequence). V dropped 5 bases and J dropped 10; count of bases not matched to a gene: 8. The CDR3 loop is CASSYRDRGASPLHF. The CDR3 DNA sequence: TGTGCCAGCAGCTACCGGGACAGGGGAGCGTCACCCCTCCACTTT.

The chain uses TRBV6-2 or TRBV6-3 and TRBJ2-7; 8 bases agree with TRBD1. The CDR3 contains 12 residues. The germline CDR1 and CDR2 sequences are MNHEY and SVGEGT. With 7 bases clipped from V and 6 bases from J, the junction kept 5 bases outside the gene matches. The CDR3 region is CASMGQVGEQYF. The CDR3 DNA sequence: TGTGCCAGCATGGGACAGGTCGGCGAGCAGTACTTC.

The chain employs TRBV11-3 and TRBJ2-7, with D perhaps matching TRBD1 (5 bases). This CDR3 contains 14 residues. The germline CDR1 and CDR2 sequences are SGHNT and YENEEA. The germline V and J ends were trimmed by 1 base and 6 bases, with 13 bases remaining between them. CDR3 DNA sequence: TGTGCCAGCAGCTTAGGGCAGGGATCTTCCGAGCAGTACTTC. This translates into CASSLGQGSSEQYF. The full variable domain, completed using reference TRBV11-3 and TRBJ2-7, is EAGVVQSPRYKIIEKKQPVAFWCNPISGHNTLYWYLQNLGQGPELLIRYENEEAVDDSQLPKDRFSAERLKGVDSTLKIQPAELGDSAVYLCASSLGQGSSEQYFGPGTRLTVT.

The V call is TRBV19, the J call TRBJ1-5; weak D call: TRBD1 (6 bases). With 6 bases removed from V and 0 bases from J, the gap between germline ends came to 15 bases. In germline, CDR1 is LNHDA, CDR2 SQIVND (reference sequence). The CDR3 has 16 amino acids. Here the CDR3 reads CASRKGQSNSNQPQHF. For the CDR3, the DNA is TGTGCCAGTAGAAAAGGACAGTCTAATAGCAATCAGCCCCAGCATTTT.

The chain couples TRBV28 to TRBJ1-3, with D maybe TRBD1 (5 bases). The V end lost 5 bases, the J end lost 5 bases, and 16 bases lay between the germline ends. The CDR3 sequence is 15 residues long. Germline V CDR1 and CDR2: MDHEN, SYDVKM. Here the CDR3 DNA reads TGTGCCAGCAGTCGAGACAGAGCCCCTAGAAACACCATATATTTT. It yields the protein CASSRDRAPRNTIYF.

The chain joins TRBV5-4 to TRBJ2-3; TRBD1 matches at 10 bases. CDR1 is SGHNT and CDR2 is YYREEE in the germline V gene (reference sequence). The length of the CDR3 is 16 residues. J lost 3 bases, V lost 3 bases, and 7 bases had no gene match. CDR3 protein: CASSYRTGGGTDTQYF. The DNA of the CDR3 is TGTGCCAGCAGCTACCGGACAGGGGGAGGGACAGATACGCAGTATTTT. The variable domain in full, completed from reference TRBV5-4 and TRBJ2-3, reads ETGVTQSPTHLIKTRGQQVTLRCSSQSGHNTVSWYQQALGQGPQFIFQYYREEENGRGNFPPRFSGLQFPNYSSELNVNALELDDSALYLCASSYRTGGGTDTQYFGPGTRLTVL.

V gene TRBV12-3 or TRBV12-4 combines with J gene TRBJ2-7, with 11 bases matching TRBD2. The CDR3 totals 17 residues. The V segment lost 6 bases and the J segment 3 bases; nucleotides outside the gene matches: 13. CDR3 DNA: TGTGCCAGCAGCCGACTTGTGACTAGCGGGGAAGGCTACGAGCAGTACTTC. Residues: CASSRLVTSGEGYEQYF.

As DNA, the CDR3 is TGTGCCCTCCAAACCGGGACTAGCGTGAGTCTCAATGAGCAGTTCTTC. This codes for CALQTGTSVSLNEQFF. The chain employs TRBV30 and TRBJ2-1, with 10 nucleotides matching TRBD2. V trimming: 8 bases; J trimming: 6 bases; junction bases outside the gene matches: 16. The CDR3 has 16 amino acids. The germline V gene has CDR1 GTSNPN and CDR2 SVGIG (reference sequence).

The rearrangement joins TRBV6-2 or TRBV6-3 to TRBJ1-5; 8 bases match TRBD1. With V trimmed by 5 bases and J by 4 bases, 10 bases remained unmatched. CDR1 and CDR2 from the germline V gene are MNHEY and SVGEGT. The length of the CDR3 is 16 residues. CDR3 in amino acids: CASSPRQGLGNQPQHF. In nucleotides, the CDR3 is TGTGCCAGCAGTCCACGACAGGGGTTGGGAAATCAGCCCCAGCATTTT.